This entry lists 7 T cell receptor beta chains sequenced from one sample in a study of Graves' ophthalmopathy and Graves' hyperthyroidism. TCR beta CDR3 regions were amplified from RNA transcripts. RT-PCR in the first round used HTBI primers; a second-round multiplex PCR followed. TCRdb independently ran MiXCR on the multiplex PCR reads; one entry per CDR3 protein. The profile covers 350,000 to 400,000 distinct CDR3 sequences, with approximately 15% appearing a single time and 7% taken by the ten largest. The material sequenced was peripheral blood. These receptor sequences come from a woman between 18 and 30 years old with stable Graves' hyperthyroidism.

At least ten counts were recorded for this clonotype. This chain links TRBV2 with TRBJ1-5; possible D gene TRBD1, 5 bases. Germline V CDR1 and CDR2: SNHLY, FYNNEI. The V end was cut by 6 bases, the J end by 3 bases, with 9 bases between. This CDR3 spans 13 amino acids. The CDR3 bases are TGTGCCAGCAGCCGGGACGCCAATCAGCCCCAGCATTTT. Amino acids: CASSRDANQPQHF.

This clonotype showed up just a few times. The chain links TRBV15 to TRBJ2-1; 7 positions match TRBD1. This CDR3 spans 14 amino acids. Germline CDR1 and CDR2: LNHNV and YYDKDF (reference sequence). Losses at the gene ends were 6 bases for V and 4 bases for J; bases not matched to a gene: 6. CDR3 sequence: CATRDREPYNEQFF. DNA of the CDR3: TGTGCCACCAGAGACAGGGAGCCTTACAATGAGCAGTTCTTC.

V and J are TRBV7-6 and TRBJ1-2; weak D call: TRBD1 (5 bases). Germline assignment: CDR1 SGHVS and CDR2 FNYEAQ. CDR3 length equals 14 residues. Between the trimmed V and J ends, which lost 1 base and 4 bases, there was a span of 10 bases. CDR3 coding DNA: TGTGCCAGCAGCTTAGATATAGGGGCCTATGGCTACACCTTC. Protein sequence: CASSLDIGAYGYTF.

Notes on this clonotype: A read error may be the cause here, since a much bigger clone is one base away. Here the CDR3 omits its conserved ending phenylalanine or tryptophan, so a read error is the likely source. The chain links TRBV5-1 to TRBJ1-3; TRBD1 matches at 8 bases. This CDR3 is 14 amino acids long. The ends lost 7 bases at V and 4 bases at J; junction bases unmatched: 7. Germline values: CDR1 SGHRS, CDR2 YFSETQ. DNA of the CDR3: TGCGCCAGCGCGACAGGGGATAAGGGAAACACCATATATTTG. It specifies CASATGDKGNTIYL.

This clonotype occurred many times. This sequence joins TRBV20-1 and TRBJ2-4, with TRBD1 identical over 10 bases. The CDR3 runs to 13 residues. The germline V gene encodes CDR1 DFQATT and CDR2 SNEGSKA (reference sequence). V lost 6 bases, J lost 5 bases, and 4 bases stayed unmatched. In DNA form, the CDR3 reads TGCAGTGCCCCCGGGACAGGGGAAAACATTCAGTACTTC. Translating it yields CSAPGTGENIQYF.

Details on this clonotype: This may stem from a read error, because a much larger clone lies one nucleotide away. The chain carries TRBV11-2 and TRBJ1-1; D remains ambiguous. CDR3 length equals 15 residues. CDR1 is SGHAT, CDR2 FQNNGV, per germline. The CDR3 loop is CASTKLAGGGSEACF. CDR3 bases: TGTGCCAGCACTAAACTTGCCGGTGGTGGGTCTGAAGCTTGCTTT.

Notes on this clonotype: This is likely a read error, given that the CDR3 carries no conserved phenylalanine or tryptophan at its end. The CDR3 DNA follows: TGTGCCAGCACCCAGACCTCACCCCTCTATGGCTACACCGTC. As protein: CASTQTSPLYGYTV. This rearrangement joins TRBV12-3 or TRBV12-4 to TRBJ1-2; no firm D call. This CDR3 region has 14 residues. V was trimmed by 7 bases and J by 4 bases, leaving 16 bases between them.